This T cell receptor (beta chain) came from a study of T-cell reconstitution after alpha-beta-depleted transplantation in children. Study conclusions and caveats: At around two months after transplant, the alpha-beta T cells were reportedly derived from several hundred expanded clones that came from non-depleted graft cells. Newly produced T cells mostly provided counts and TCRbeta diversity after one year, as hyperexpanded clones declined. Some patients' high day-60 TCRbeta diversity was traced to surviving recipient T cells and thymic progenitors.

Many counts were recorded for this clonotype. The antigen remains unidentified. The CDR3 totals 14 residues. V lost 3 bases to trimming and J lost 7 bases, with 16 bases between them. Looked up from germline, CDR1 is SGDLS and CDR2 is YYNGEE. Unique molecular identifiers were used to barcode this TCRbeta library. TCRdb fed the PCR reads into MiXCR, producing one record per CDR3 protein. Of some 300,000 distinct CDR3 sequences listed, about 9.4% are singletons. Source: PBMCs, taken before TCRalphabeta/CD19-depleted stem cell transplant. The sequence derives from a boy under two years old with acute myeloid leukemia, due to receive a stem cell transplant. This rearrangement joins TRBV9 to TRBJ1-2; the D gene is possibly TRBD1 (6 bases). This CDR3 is CASSDRDLSSGYTF. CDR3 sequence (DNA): TGTGCCAGCAGCGACAGGGATCTAAGCTCTGGCTACACCTTC.